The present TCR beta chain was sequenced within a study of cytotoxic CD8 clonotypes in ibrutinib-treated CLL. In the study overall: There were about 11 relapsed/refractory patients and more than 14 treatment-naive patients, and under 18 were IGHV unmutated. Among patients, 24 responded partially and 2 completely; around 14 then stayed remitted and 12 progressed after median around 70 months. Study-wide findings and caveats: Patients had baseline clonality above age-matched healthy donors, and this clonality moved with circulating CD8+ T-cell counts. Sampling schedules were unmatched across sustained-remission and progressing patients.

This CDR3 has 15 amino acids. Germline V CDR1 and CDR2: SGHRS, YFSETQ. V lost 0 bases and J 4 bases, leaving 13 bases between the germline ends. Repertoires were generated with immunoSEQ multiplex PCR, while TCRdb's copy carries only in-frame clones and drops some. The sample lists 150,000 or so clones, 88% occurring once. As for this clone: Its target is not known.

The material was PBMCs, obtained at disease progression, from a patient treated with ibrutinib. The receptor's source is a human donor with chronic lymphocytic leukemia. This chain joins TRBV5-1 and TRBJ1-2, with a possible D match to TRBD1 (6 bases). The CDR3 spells CASSLAEFRGYGYTF. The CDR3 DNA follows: TGCGCCAGCAGCTTGGCTGAATTCAGGGGCTATGGCTACACCTTC.